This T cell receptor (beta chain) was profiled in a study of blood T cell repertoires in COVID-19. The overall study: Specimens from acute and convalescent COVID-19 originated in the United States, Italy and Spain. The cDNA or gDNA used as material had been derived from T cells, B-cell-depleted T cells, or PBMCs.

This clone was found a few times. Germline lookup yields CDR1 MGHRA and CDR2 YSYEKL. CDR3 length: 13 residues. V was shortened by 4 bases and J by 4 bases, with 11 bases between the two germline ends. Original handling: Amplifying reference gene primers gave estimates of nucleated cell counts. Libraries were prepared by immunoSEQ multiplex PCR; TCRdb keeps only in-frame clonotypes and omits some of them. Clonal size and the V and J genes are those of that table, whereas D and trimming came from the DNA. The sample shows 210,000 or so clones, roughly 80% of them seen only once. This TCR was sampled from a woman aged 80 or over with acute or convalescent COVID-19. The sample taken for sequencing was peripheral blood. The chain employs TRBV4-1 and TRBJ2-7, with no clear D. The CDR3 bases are TGCGCCAGCAGCCGGGCAACGGATTACGAGCAGTACTTC. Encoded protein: CASSRATDYEQYF.